This passage covers 10 T cell receptor beta chains from one sample sequenced in a study of cytomegalovirus exposure and HLA in healthy donors. PCR used 60 Vbeta primers and 13 Jbeta primers. The protocol was immunoSEQ multiplex PCR, while the TCRdb copy is restricted to in-frame clones and leaves out a portion. This table holds roughly 130,000 clones, 65% to 90% found once. Sequencing was carried out using PBMCs. The receptors were sampled from a woman younger than 30 in good health and CMV-seropositive.

This clone was seen only once. The chain links TRBV28 to TRBJ2-5; 9 bases are a match to TRBD1. The CDR3 spans 14 residues. The germline gives CDR1 MDHEN, CDR2 SYDVKM. The V gene end was trimmed by 5 bases and the J gene end by 11 bases; junction bases not matched to a gene: 12. The CDR3 coding sequence is TGTGCCAGCAGTACGGGGGACAGGGAAGGGGAGCAGTACTTC. This encodes CASSTGDREGEQYF.

The J gene is TRBJ2-7, the V gene TRBV5-1; 12 nucleotides align to TRBD1. The CDR3 is made up of 13 amino acids. From germline, CDR1 is SGHRS and CDR2 YFSETQ. After removal of 8 bases from V and 4 bases from J, the junction contained 4 bases not matched to a gene. The CDR3 DNA reads as TGCGCCAGTCAGGGACAGGGGGCTTACGAGCAGTACTTC. Translation gives CASQGQGAYEQYF.

This chain links TRBV19 with TRBJ1-5; perhaps TRBD1 as D (5 bases). The CDR3 contains 13 residues. V shed 7 bases and J shed 3 bases, with 10 bases lying between them. Germline CDR1 and CDR2: LNHDA and SQIVND (reference sequence). The CDR3 DNA sequence: TGTGCCAGTACGGAAGGGGTCAATCAGCCCCAGCATTTT. It codes for CASTEGVNQPQHF.

The chain's CDR3 is CASSSQGVGTGELFF. The CDR3, as DNA: TGTGCCAGCAGCTCACAGGGGGTAGGCACCGGGGAGCTGTTTTTT. V gene TRBV5-5 combines with J gene TRBJ2-2, with 8 positions matching TRBD1. J gave up 4 bases and V 3 bases, and 5 bases lay outside the gene matches. Germline V gene lookup returns CDR1 SGHKS and CDR2 YYEKEE (reference sequence). This CDR3 contains 15 residues.

This chain connects TRBV6-5 to TRBJ2-1; 10 nucleotides match TRBD2. This CDR3 spans 15 amino acids. CDR1 MNHEY and CDR2 SVGAGI come from the germline V gene. Trimming took 5 bases from V and 9 from J; bases not matched to a gene: 10. CDR3 region: CASSGERGGPSEQFF. CDR3 DNA sequence: TGTGCCAGCAGTGGGGAGCGGGGGGGCCCTAGTGAGCAGTTCTTC.

In its sample, this clone was seen a few times. The rearrangement links TRBV7-3 to TRBJ2-7; tentative D call: TRBD2 (6 bases). Germline CDR1 reads SGHTA; CDR2 reads FQGTGA. The V and J ends lost 0 bases and 1 base respectively, with 7 bases between them. The length of the CDR3 is 14 residues. Here the CDR3 reads CASSLTGRSYEQYF. The DNA for the CDR3 is TGTGCCAGCAGCTTAACAGGGAGGTCCTACGAGCAGTACTTC.

DNA for the CDR3: TGTGCCACCAGCAGAGATCGTACTTCTTCCAATGAGCAGTTCTTC. Its protein is CATSRDRTSSNEQFF. V and J are TRBV15 and TRBJ2-1, with unresolved D. The germline V gene encodes CDR1 LNHNV and CDR2 YYDKDF (reference sequence). This CDR3 has 15 residues. V lost 0 bases, J lost 6 bases, and 12 bases lay in between.

V usage is TRBV9 and J usage is TRBJ2-2; D is perhaps TRBD2 (5 bases). The CDR3 contains 15 residues. Germline V CDR1 and CDR2: SGDLS, YYNGEE. Trimming removed 0 bases at V and 3 bases at J, with 9 bases between. This CDR3 is CASSVGARDTGELFF. For the CDR3, the DNA is TGTGCCAGCAGCGTAGGGGCGAGGGACACCGGGGAGCTGTTTTTT.

This clone occurred once. This chain joins TRBV2 and TRBJ2-1; D possibly corresponds to TRBD1 (5 bases). CDR3 length: 14 residues. The V and J ends lost 6 bases and 0 bases respectively, with 9 bases between them. The germline V gene has CDR1 SNHLY and CDR2 FYNNEI. The CDR3 protein is CASSRALSYNEQFF. Here the CDR3 DNA reads TGTGCCAGCAGCAGGGCCCTCTCCTACAATGAGCAGTTCTTC.

As to this clone: An end of the junction differs from the germline gene, which may be a read error. Written as DNA, the CDR3 is TGTGCCAGCAGTGGACTAGCGGGAGACAATGAGCAGCTCTTC. Protein product: CASSGLAGDNEQLF. The genes are TRBV2 and TRBJ2-1; 12 bases are shared with TRBD2. This CDR3 region has 14 residues. Germline CDR1 is SNHLY and CDR2 is FYNNEI.